The present T cell receptor (beta chain) was sequenced within a study of graft-versus-host responses after intestinal transplantation. At the level of the study: Transplant types were multivisceral, liver-intestinal, or isolated intestinal. Recipients were all induced with anti-thymocyte globulin, then given tacrolimus and steroids for roughly three years.

Sequenced by immunoSEQ multiplex PCR; TCRdb stores in-frame clones only, minus some. The top ten clones hold 3% to 4% of a sample with some 130,000 clones, about 95% of them seen once. Study results and limitations: Recipient marrow showed GvH clones, some seen first in ileum or blood. Circulating GvH clones peaking coincided with falling HvG clones soon after transplant.

On this clone: Its antigen remains unidentified.

The CDR3 runs 13 residues. V gave up 6 bases and J gave up 7 bases, with 10 bases separating them. Germline CDR1 and CDR2: MDHEN and SYDVKM. The specimen was unstimulated CD8+ T cells sorted from spleen or lymph node cells, collected before intestinal transplant. This TCR was recovered from a human donor who received an intestinal transplant. The chain couples TRBV28 to TRBJ1-6; no clear D. The DNA for the CDR3 is TGTGCCAGCAGCATTAGTAGGAATTCACCCCTCCACTTT. It codes for CASSISRNSPLHF.